A selection of T cell receptor beta chains follows, all from one sample in a study of monozygotic twins with cystic fibrosis. Clones were read by immunoSEQ multiplex PCR, and TCRdb kept only the in-frame ones, dropping some. The sample records about 20,000 clones, approximately 87% being singletons. Sequenced material: blood. The receptors derive from a woman in her thirties with cystic fibrosis. Each CDR3 is given with its conserved first and last residue. A D gene is named only where the DNA matches it firmly. Clone sizes are given selectively: once, few, many, or a class where the clone is expanded.

abundance,v_gene,j_gene,d_gene,CDR3nt,CDR3aa
-,TRBV7-2,TRBJ1-1,-,TGTGCCAGCAGCTTCGGACTTCACAGGAACACTGAAGCTTTCTTT,CASSFGLHRNTEAFF
-,TRBV11-2,TRBJ1-2,-,TGTGCCAGCAGCTTAGTCCGGCGGCCCTATGGCTACACCTTC,CASSLVRRPYGYTF
-,TRBV6-1,TRBJ1-6,-,TGTGCCAGCAGTGAGGCCGGGGTGGGGCTTTACTCCTATAATTCACCCCTCCACTTT,CASSEAGVGLYSYNSPLHF
few,TRBV27,TRBJ2-3,-,TGTGCCAGCAGTCGGCTAGTAGGGACTGATACGCAGTATTTT,CASSRLVGTDTQYF
-,TRBV7-9,TRBJ2-7,-,TGTGCCAGCAGCCCTGGACACGACCGACCCCGCTTCTACGAGCAGTACTTC,CASSPGHDRPRFYEQYF
-,TRBV7-9,TRBJ1-2,-,TGTGCCAGCAGCTTAGTTCGTGGCTACACCTTC,CASSLVRGYTF
-,TRBV6-6,TRBJ1-4,-,TGTGCCAGCAGTTACTGGGGGGGCGGGAATGAAAAACTGTTTTTT,CASSYWGGGNEKLFF
-,TRBV4-1,TRBJ1-1,-,TGCGCCAGCAGCCAAGAGTCCCTAGCTGACACTGAAGCTTTCTTT,CASSQESLADTEAFF
-,TRBV5-1,TRBJ2-7,TRBD1,TGCGCCAGCAGCATAACCGGGACAGGGGGCTACGAGCAGTACTTC,CASSITGTGGYEQYF
-,TRBV6-5,TRBJ1-6,-,TGTGCCATCGCACTGGGGCGGCTGAATTCACCCCTCCACTTT,CAIALGRLNSPLHF
-,TRBV11-2,TRBJ2-7,-,TGTGCCAGCAGGCTCGCGGAGGGTCCCTACGAGCAGTACTTC,CASRLAEGPYEQYF
-,TRBV30,TRBJ2-3,TRBD2,TGTGCCTGGGACCCTAGCGGGGGTAGGACGCAGTATTTT,CAWDPSGGRTQYF
-,TRBV13,TRBJ2-7,TRBD1,TGTGCCAGCAGCGGTGAAGGACAGGGAAGCTCCTACGAGCAGTACTTC,CASSGEGQGSSYEQYF
-,TRBV19,TRBJ1-4,-,TGTGCCAGTAGCCGGGGTCGTCGTGAAAAACTGTTTTTT,CASSRGRREKLFF
-,TRBV11-2,TRBJ1-1,-,TGTGCCAGCAGCCCCGGGTCCTCGGCCCCAGTCTTT,CASSPGSSAPVF
-,TRBV6-1,TRBJ2-1,TRBD2,TGTGCCAGCAGTGAATCCAGCGGGGGGCCCGATGAGCAGTTCTTC,CASSESSGGPDEQFF
-,TRBV28,TRBJ2-7,TRBD1,TGTGCCAGCAGACCCGACCGTTGGGGGACAGACCCTTACGAGCAGTACTTC,CASRPDRWGTDPYEQYF
-,TRBV25-1,TRBJ2-1,TRBD2,TGTGCCAGCAGTGAACTAGCGGGGGGTAGGGACAATGAGCAGTTCTTC,CASSELAGGRDNEQFF
-,TRBV6-5,TRBJ1-2,TRBD1,TGTGCCACCTCCTTCCTTTCAGGGGGGAACTATGGCTACACCTTC,CATSFLSGGNYGYTF
few,TRBV7-2,TRBJ1-2,-,TGTGCCAGCAGCTTAGCAGGAGAGAGCTATGGCTACACCTTC,CASSLAGESYGYTF
-,TRBV19,TRBJ1-3,TRBD1,TGTGCCAGCATTGATCGGACAGGCGAACTTGGAAACACCATATATTTT,CASIDRTGELGNTIYF
-,TRBV4-3,TRBJ2-2,-,TGCGCCAGCAGCCAAGCCCGACGGACCGGGGAGCTGTTTTTT,CASSQARRTGELFF
-,TRBV5-6,TRBJ2-1,TRBD2,TGTGCCAGCAGCACCGGGACTAGTCGTAATGAGCAGTTCTTC,CASSTGTSRNEQFF
-,TRBV19,TRBJ2-2,-,TGTGCCAGTAGACCAACGGGGCCTGGACCCGGGGAGCTGTTTTTT,CASRPTGPGPGELFF
-,TRBV6-1,TRBJ2-7,-,TGTGCCAGCAGTGAACAGGGTTGGGGCTACGAGCAGTACTTC,CASSEQGWGYEQYF
-,TRBV7-9,TRBJ1-2,-,TGTGCCAGCAGCAAGCACAGGGATAACTATGGCTACACCTTC,CASSKHRDNYGYTF
-,TRBV6-6,TRBJ1-1,TRBD1,TGTGCCAGCAGTCCTGGACAGGGGCGCATTAACACTGAAGCTTTCTTT,CASSPGQGRINTEAFF
-,TRBV30,TRBJ1-2,TRBD1,TGTGCCTGGAGTGGGCCCCCCGACAGGGGATACTATGGCTACACCTTC,CAWSGPPDRGYYGYTF
-,TRBV5-1,TRBJ2-6,-,TGCGCCAGCAGTGAAAATCCGGGAACCGGGGCCAACGTCCTGACTTTC,CASSENPGTGANVLTF
once,TRBV4-1,TRBJ2-7,TRBD2,TGCGCCAGCAGGGGAGGGACTAGCGGATCCTACGAGCAGTACTTC,CASRGGTSGSYEQYF
-,TRBV4-1,TRBJ2-7,-,TGCGCCAGCAGCCAAGAAAGGGGACCCTACGAGCAGTACTTC,CASSQERGPYEQYF
-,TRBV10-2,TRBJ2-2,-,TGCGCCAGCAATCTGGGGGGGCTTCTTGGGACCGGGGAGCTGTTTTTT,CASNLGGLLGTGELFF
-,TRBV5-5,TRBJ2-3,TRBD1,TGTGCCAGCAGCTTGTACGGACAGGGGGTCGGCACAGATACGCAGTATTTT,CASSLYGQGVGTDTQYF
-,TRBV4-1,TRBJ2-5,TRBD2,TGCGCCAGCAGCCAATCTAGCGGGGAACAAGAGACCCAGTACTTC,CASSQSSGEQETQYF
once,TRBV5-6,TRBJ2-7,-,TGTGCCAGCAGCTTGCGGGGGTACGACGAGCAGTACTTC,CASSLRGYDEQYF
-,TRBV5-1,TRBJ2-1,TRBD2,TGCGCCAGCAGCTGGACTAGCGGGGGAGGATACAATGAGCAGTTCTTC,CASSWTSGGGYNEQFF
-,TRBV30,TRBJ1-1,-,TGTGCCTGGAGGAATGGGGGTAAGGACACTGAAGCTTTCTTT,CAWRNGGKDTEAFF
-,TRBV9,TRBJ2-7,-,TGTGCCAGCAGCATTACAGGGAGCCCCGTCTACGAGCAGTACTTC,CASSITGSPVYEQYF
-,TRBV30,TRBJ1-5,-,TGTGCCTGGAGTGTCCGTCAGCCCCAGCATTTT,CAWSVRQPQHF